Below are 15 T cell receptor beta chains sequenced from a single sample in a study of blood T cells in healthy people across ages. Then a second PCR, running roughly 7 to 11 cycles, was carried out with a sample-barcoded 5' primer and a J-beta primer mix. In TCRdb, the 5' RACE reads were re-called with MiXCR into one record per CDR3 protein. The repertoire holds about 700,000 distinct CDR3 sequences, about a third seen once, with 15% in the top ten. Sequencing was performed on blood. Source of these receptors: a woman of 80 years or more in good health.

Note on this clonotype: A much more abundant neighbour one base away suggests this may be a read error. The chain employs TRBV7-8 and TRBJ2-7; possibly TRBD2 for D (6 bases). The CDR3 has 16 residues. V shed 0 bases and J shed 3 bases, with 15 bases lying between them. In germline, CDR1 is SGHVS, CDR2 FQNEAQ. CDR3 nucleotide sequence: TGTGCCAGCAGCTTAGCGGCGGGAAGGGGCAGCTACGAGCAGTACTTC. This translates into CASSLAAGRGSYEQYF.

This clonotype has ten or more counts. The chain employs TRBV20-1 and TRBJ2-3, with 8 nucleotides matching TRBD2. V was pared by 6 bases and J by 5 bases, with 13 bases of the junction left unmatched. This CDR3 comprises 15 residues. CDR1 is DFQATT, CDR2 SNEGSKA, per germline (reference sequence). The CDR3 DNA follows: TGCAGTGCCATCGGATCGCGGGGGGATTTAGATACGCAGTATTTT. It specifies CSAIGSRGDLDTQYF.

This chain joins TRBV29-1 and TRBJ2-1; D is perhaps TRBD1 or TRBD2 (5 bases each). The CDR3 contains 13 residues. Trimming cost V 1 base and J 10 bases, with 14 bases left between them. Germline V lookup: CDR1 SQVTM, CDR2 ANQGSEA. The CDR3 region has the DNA TGCAGCGTTGAAGGGGACCAAACCTACGAGCAGTTCTTC. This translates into CSVEGDQTYEQFF.

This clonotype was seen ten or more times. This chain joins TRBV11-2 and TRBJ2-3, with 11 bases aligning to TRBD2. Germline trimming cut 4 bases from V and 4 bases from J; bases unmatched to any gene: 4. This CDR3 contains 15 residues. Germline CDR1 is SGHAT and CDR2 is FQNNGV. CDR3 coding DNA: TGTGCCAGCAGCTATAGCGGGGGGGCGGCAGATACGCAGTATTTT. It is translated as CASSYSGGAADTQYF.

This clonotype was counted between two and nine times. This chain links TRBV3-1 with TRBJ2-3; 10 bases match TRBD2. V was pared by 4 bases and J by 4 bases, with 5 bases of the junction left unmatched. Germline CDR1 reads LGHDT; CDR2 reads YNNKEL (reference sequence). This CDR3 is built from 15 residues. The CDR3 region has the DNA TGTGCCAGCAGCCCAGAGAGCGGGGGGGCAGATACGCAGTATTTT. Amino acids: CASSPESGGADTQYF.

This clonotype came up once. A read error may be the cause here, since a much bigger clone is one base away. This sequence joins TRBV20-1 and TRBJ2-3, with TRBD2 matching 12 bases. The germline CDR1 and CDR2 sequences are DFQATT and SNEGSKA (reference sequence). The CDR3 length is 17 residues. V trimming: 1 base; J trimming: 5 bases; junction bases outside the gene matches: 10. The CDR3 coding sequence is TGCAGTGCTAGAGTGGGGACTAGCGGGTCCGGCATAGATACGCAGTATTTT. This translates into CSARVGTSGSGIDTQYF.

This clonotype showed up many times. Here the CDR3 DNA reads TGTGCCAGCAGCAACAGGGGGCGCGATGAGCAGTTCTTC. This translates into CASSNRGRDEQFF. The V gene is TRBV5-4, the J gene TRBJ2-1; 9 bases line up with TRBD1. Germline trimming cut 4 bases from V and 8 bases from J; bases unmatched to any gene: 4. Germline CDR1 reads SGHNT; CDR2 reads YYREEE (reference sequence). The CDR3 covers 13 residues.

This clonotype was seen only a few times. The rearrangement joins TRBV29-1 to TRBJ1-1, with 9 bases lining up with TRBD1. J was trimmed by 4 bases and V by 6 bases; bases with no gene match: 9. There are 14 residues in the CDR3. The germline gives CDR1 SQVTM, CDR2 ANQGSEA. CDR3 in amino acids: CSVLGTGRGTEAFF. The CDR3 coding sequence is TGCAGCGTCCTGGGGACAGGGAGGGGCACTGAAGCTTTCTTT.

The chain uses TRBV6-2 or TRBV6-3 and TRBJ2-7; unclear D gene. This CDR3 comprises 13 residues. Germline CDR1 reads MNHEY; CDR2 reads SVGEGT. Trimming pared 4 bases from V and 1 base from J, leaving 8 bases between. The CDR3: CASSSDTSYEQYF. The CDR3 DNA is TGTGCCAGCAGTTCTGACACATCCTACGAGCAGTACTTC.

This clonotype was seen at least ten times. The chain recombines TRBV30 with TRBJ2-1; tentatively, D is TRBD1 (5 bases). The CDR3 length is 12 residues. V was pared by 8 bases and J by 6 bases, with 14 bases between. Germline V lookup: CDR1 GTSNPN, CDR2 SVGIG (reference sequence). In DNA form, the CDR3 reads TGTGCCCTAAGGGCAGGGTCCAATGAGCAGTTCTTC. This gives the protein CALRAGSNEQFF. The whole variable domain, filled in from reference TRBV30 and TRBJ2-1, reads SQTIHQWPATLVQPVGSPLSLECTVEGTSNPNLYWYRQAAGRGLQLLFYSVGIGQISSEVPQNLSASRPQDRQFILSSKKLLLSDSGFYLCALRAGSNEQFFGPGTRLTVL.

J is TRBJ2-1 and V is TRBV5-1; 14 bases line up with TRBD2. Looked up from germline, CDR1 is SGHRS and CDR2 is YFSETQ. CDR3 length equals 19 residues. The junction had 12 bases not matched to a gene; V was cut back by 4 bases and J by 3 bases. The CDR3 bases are TGCGCCAGCAGCGGATACGGGACTAGCGGGAGTTCGAGCTACAATGAGCAGTTCTTC. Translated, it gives CASSGYGTSGSSSYNEQFF.

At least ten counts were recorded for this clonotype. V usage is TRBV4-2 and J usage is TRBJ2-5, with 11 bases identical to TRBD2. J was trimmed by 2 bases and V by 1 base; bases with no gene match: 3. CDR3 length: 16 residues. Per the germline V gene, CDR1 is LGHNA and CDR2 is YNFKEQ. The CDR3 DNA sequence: TGTGCCAGCAGCCAAGCGACTAGCGGGGCTCAAGAGACCCAGTACTTC. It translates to CASSQATSGAQETQYF.

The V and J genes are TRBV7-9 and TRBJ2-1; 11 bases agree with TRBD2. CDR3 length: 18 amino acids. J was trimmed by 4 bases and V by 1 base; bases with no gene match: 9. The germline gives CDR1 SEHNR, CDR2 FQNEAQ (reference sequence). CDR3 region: CASSLVSVGTSGYNEQFF. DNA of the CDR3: TGTGCCAGCAGCTTAGTCTCGGTCGGGACTAGCGGATACAATGAGCAGTTCTTC.

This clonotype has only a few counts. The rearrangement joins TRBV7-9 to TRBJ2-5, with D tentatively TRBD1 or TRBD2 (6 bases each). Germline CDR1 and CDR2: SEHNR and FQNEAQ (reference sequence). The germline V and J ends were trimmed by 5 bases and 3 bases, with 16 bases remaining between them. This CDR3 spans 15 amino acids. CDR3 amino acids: CASSAPRGREETQYF. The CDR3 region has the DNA TGTGCCAGCAGCGCTCCCCGGGGGCGGGAAGAGACCCAGTACTTC.

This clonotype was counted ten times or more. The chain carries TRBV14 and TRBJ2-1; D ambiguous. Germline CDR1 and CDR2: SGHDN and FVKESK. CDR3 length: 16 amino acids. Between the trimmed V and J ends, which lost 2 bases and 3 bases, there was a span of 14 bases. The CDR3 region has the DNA TGTGCCAGCAGCCAAATCGGAACGAGGTACTACAATGAGCAGTTCTTC. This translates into CASSQIGTRYYNEQFF.